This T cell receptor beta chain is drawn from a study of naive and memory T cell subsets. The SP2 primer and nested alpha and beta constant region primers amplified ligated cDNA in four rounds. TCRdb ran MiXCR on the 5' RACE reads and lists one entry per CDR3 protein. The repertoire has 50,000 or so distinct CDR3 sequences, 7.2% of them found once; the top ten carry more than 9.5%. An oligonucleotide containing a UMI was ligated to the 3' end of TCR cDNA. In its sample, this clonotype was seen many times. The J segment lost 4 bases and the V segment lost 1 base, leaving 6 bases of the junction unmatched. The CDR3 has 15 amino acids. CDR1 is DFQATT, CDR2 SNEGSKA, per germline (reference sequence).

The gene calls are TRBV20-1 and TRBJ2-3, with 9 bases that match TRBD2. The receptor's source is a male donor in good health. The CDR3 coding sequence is TGCAGTGCTAGAGGGCTGGCGGGGGGGGCAGATACGCAGTATTTT. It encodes CSARGLAGGADTQYF.